This TCR beta chain appears in the sequencing data of a study of T-cell reconstitution after alpha-beta-depleted transplantation in children. V dropped 6 bases and J dropped 2 bases, with 29 bases sitting between them. The CDR3 is 20 amino acids. Researchers prepared the TCRbeta library using unique molecular identifiers, the study reports. TCRdb re-called the PCR reads with MiXCR, one entry per CDR3 protein. Here the sample spans about 980,000 distinct CDR3 sequences, 25% to 35% being singletons. The chain is built from TRBV12-3 or TRBV12-4 and TRBJ1-5, with D perhaps TRBD1 (5 bases). The clonotype was recovered from a boy less than two years old who had a stem cell transplant for SCID, so the T cells may come from the graft donor. Sequences were derived from PBMCs, mostly from graft donor cells, sampled 360 days after TCRalphabeta/CD19-depleted stem cell transplant. The CDR3 reads CASSQESGPYPGFGNQPQHF. The CDR3 DNA reads as TGTGCCAGCAGCCAGGAGTCGGGGCCCTACCCCGGATTTGGCAATCAGCCCCAGCATTTT.